This entry is about one TCR beta chain. This record belongs to a study of control samples from healthy donors and cancer patients. The CDR3 has 14 residues. V lost 5 bases and J lost 3, with 13 bases in between. The germline V gene encodes CDR1 SGHTA and CDR2 FQGNSA. Generated by immunoSEQ multiplex PCR, the TCRdb table keeps only in-frame clones and is missing some. The sample consists of some 96,000 clones, 85% to 95% of them appearing once. Sequenced input: blood. The TCR was taken from a man younger than 30 in good health. This chain joins TRBV7-2 and TRBJ1-1; D is unresolved. The CDR3 spells CASSAVGRDTEAFF. In DNA form, the CDR3 reads TGTGCCAGCAGCGCTGTGGGCCGGGACACTGAAGCTTTCTTT. The full variable domain, with the rest looked up from reference TRBV7-2 and TRBJ1-1, is GAGVSQSPSNKVTEKGKDVELRCDPISGHTALYWYRQSLGQGLEFLIYFQGNSAPDKSGLPSDRFSAERTGGSVSTLTIQRTQQEDSAVYLCASSAVGRDTEAFFGQGTRLTVV.